This T cell receptor (beta chain) was found in a study of spatial heterogeneity in lung cancer. In the study overall: Detected sequences consistently included more beta-chain ones than alpha-chain ones.

The time point was: sample taken at primary tumor resection. Frozen PBMC, nontumor lung or tumor provided whole RNA, which was sequenced unsorted. Samples were donated by 72 untreated early-stage non-small cell lung cancer patients. This CDR3 comprises 15 residues. Trimming removed 4 bases from V and 0 bases from J, with 12 bases in between. The germline V gene has CDR1 LGHNA and CDR2 YNFKEQ. For this clonotype: Its target is not known.

TCR cDNA molecules each carried a unique molecular identifier. TCRdb ran MiXCR on the 5' RACE reads and lists one entry per CDR3 protein. In the table there are 65,000 to 85,000 distinct CDR3 sequences, approximately 18% of which are singletons. The study's findings and limits: Tumor TCRs that were ubiquitous and expanded showed up in blood more at resection than follow-up.

This sequence originates from a male donor with early-stage non-small cell lung cancer. This material consisted of PBMCs, taken at surgery. The gene calls are TRBV4-2 and TRBJ1-1; D is unresolved. The CDR3 spells CASSRNVDLNTEAFF. In nucleotides, the CDR3 is TGTGCCAGCAGCCGGAACGTCGATCTGAACACTGAAGCTTTCTTT.